The entry below gives a single T cell receptor (beta chain) sequence along with its context. No antigen is known for it. This specimen comes from a study of chemoradiotherapy in HPV16-positive cancers. Findings and limits, study-wide: Candidate HPV-specific clones and E7-related TCR motifs grew in tumor during treatment. The functional HPV-specific definition rests on just two HPV16-positive patients. For HPV16-positive patients, expanding HPV-responsive T cells associated with longer recurrence-free survival.

CDR1 SGHNT and CDR2 YENEEA come from the germline V gene. The V and J ends lost 2 bases and 10 bases respectively, with 9 bases between them. The CDR3 runs to 12 residues. Repertoires were generated with immunoSEQ multiplex PCR, while TCRdb's copy carries only in-frame clones and drops some. This sample has about 14,000 clones, with approximately 89% found just once. This specimen was tumor tissue, taken from a patient who underwent chemoradiotherapy. This sequence originates from a human donor with HPV-associated anogenital cancer. V usage is TRBV11-3 and J usage is TRBJ2-1; no clear D. The CDR3 DNA follows: TGTGCCAGCAGCTTAACCGGAGTGGAGCAGTTCTTC. It is translated as CASSLTGVEQFF.